This is a list of T cell receptor beta chains from one sample in a study of early T cells in non-severe SARS-CoV-2 infection. TCRdb re-analysed the 5' RACE reads in MiXCR, keeping a single row per CDR3 protein. This sample carries about 56,000 distinct CDR3 sequences, about 10% of them seen once, and the ten largest clones take roughly 6%. Input material: whole blood. These receptors were obtained from an adult who was a healthcare worker with PCR-confirmed SARS-CoV-2 infection or an uninfected control (not recorded which). Both conserved end residues are part of each CDR3. A D gene is named only where the DNA matches it firmly. Clone size is not always given. Where it is, it says once, few, many or a class for expanded clones.

TRBV11-2	TRBJ1-3	-	-	TGTGCCAGCAGCTTAGATCAGCGGGGGCCCGGAAACACCATATATTTT	CASSLDQRGPGNTIYF
TRBV7-3	TRBJ2-7	few	-	TGTGCCAGCAGCGGTAACGGTGCCGAGCAGTACTTC	CASSGNGAEQYF
TRBV6-1	TRBJ1-5	many	-	TGTGCCAGCAGTGATTGGGAACGGATCAATCAGCCCCAGCATTTT	CASSDWERINQPQHF
TRBV30	TRBJ2-2	few	-	TGTGCCTGCCAAGGACTTCTCGGGGAGCTGTTTTTT	CACQGLLGELFF
TRBV4-2	TRBJ2-2	many	-	TGTGCCAGCAGCACCCGGCTCAACACCGGGGAGCTGTTTTTT	CASSTRLNTGELFF
TRBV20-1	TRBJ2-1	-	-	TGCAGTGCTGTTGTTGGCGGGAAGTTTAGCAATGAGCAGTTCTTC	CSAVVGGKFSNEQFF
TRBV27	TRBJ2-1	many	TRBD1	TGTGCCAGCAGAACCCGACGTGGGGGACAGGGTAACTACAATGAGCAGTTCTTC	CASRTRRGGQGNYNEQFF
TRBV12-3/TRBV12-4	TRBJ2-2	-	-	TGTGCCAGCAGTTTTGCTAGTTTAGGGGAGCTGTTTTTT	CASSFASLGELFF
TRBV19	TRBJ2-1	few	TRBD2	TGTGCCAGTAGTATACCCAGCGGGGACGGTAGGGATGAGCAGTTCTTC	CASSIPSGDGRDEQFF
TRBV29-1	TRBJ2-7	-	-	TGCAGCGTTGAAGGCCGTGGTGCAGGGTCGACCTACGAGCAGTACTTC	CSVEGRGAGSTYEQYF
TRBV6-6	TRBJ1-1	few	TRBD1	TGTGCCAGCAGTTACGACAGGGGGCAATGGAACACTGAAGCTTTCTTT	CASSYDRGQWNTEAFF
TRBV4-3	TRBJ2-7	-	TRBD2	TGCGCCAGCAGCCCCGAGCGGGAGCCGACCTACGAGCAGTACTTC	CASSPEREPTYEQYF
TRBV3-1	TRBJ2-7	-	-	TGTGCCAGCAGCCAAGTACCGAGCTACGAGCAGTGCTTC	CASSQVPSYEQCF
TRBV20-1	TRBJ1-5	few	-	TGCAGTATCCGAGTAGGGAGCAATCAGCCCCAGCATTTT	CSIRVGSNQPQHF
TRBV9	TRBJ1-3	medium-sized	-	TGTGCCAGCAGCATGGGGACTATAGCTACTGGAAACACCATATATTTT	CASSMGTIATGNTIYF
TRBV6-6	TRBJ1-5	-	-	TGTGCCAGCAGTTACGCGGGGCCCCAGCATTTT	CASSYAGPQHF
TRBV5-1	TRBJ2-1	many	-	TGCGCCAGCTGTGTGGGGTTGAACGTCAATGAGCAGTTCTTC	CASCVGLNVNEQFF
TRBV6-5	TRBJ1-2	few	-	TGTGCCAGCAGTTACGCCCAGGGTAACTATGGCTACACCTTC	CASSYAQGNYGYTF
TRBV7-2	TRBJ2-7	-	TRBD2	TGTGCCAGCAGAAAGGAGGCTAGCGGTTCCCCGACCTACGAGCAGTACTTC	CASRKEASGSPTYEQYF
TRBV2	TRBJ2-2	many	TRBD2	TGTGCCAGCATATTACTAGCGGGTTCGAACACCGGGGAGCTGTTTTTT	CASILLAGSNTGELFF
TRBV29-1	TRBJ2-7	many	TRBD2	TGCAGCGTCCGAGGGAGGGAGAAGTCTCGCTACGAGCAGTACTTC	CSVRGREKSRYEQYF
TRBV3-1	TRBJ2-2	few	-	TGTGCCAGCAGCCAACGCCGGGGCCGGAACACCGGGGAGCTGTTTTTT	CASSQRRGRNTGELFF
TRBV4-1	TRBJ1-2	few	-	TGCGCCAGCAGCCCGGGGGCGGGGGTTAACTATGGCTACACCTTC	CASSPGAGVNYGYTF
TRBV14	TRBJ2-3	-	TRBD1	TGTGCCAGCAGCCAAGTACAGGGGCCAGATACGCAGTATTTT	CASSQVQGPDTQYF
TRBV6-2/TRBV6-3	TRBJ2-6	many	-	TGTGCCAGCAGTTACTCGCTAGGAATTGAAGCTGGGGCCAACGTCCTGACTTTC	CASSYSLGIEAGANVLTF
TRBV20-1	TRBJ2-7	many	-	TGCAGTGCCCGGGACTTCCCAGGCGAGCAGTACTTC	CSARDFPGEQYF
TRBV12-3/TRBV12-4	TRBJ1-6	-	-	TGTGCCAGCAGTTTAGCGGGCCCGAATTCACCCCTCCACTTT	CASSLAGPNSPLHF
TRBV20-1	TRBJ2-1	many	TRBD2	TGCAGTGCTAGAGCCTCAGCGGGAGGGTTATGGGAGCAGTTCTTC	CSARASAGGLWEQFF
TRBV27	TRBJ1-5	many	TRBD1	TGTGCCAGCAGTATTACAGGGGATCCGGGGCAGCCCCAGCATTTT	CASSITGDPGQPQHF
TRBV28	TRBJ1-2	-	-	TGTGCCAGCAGGACGGACCCTGCCTATGGCTACACCTTC	CASRTDPAYGYTF
TRBV7-3	TRBJ2-7	few	-	TGTGCCAGCAGCTTCACGGACGGATTCTACGAGCAGTACTTC	CASSFTDGFYEQYF
TRBV18	TRBJ2-1	-	-	TGTGCCAGCTCACCACCCCAAGAGCGGTTCTCCTACAATGAGCAGTTCTTC	CASSPPQERFSYNEQFF
TRBV6-5	TRBJ2-1	many	-	TGTGCCAGCAGACGACCCGGGGGTAATGAGCAGTTCTTC	CASRRPGGNEQFF
TRBV11-2	TRBJ2-6	many	-	TGTGCCAGCAGCTTAGCACGGACGGCCTCTGGGGCCAACGTCCTGACTTTC	CASSLARTASGANVLTF
TRBV19	TRBJ2-2	many	TRBD1	TGTGCCAGTGGCTGGGAGTTGGGACAGTACCCGGACATTACCGGGGAGCTGTTTTTT	CASGWELGQYPDITGELFF
TRBV5-4	TRBJ2-1	few	TRBD1	TGTGCCAGCAGTCTACAGGGGGATTTCTACAATGAGCAGTTCTTC	CASSLQGDFYNEQFF
TRBV20-1	TRBJ2-7	few	-	TGCGGTGCCGTACGACAGACCGAGCAGTACTTC	CGAVRQTEQYF
TRBV6-2/TRBV6-3	TRBJ2-3	few	-	TGTGCCAGCAGCCAACTCACAGATACGCAGTATTTT	CASSQLTDTQYF
TRBV9	TRBJ2-1	many	TRBD2	TGTGCCAGCAGCGTAGGAGGGACTAGCGGCTACAATGAGCAGTTCTTC	CASSVGGTSGYNEQFF
TRBV29-1	TRBJ1-4	many	-	TGCAGCGTTGGGAGGGACCCTGGGGATCAACTGTTTTTT	CSVGRDPGDQLFF
TRBV4-2	TRBJ2-1	many	-	TGTGCCAGCAGCCACCTAAAGGGCAACCAGGGGCGGTACAATGAGCAGTTCTTC	CASSHLKGNQGRYNEQFF
TRBV5-1	TRBJ1-4	few	-	TGCGCCAGCAGCTTGGAAGGGGTAGTGAATGAAAAACTGTTTTTT	CASSLEGVVNEKLFF
TRBV15	TRBJ2-1	many	-	TGTGCCACCAGCCCGTCGCGGGATAGGTCCAATGAGCAGTTCTTC	CATSPSRDRSNEQFF
TRBV4-3	TRBJ2-1	few	TRBD1	TGCGCCAGCAGCCCCGTGACAGGGCCCTACAATGAGCAGTTCTTC	CASSPVTGPYNEQFF
TRBV10-3	TRBJ2-1	-	TRBD2	TGTGCCATCAGTGGCTCGGAGACTAGCACCAATGAGCAGTTCTTC	CAISGSETSTNEQFF
TRBV29-1	TRBJ2-3	-	TRBD1	TGCAGCTCCAGGGACAGGTTTTTGACAGATACGCAGTATTTT	CSSRDRFLTDTQYF
TRBV12-3/TRBV12-4	TRBJ2-1	few	TRBD1	TGTGCCAGCAGCCCCCGGCGACAGGGAAAAGGGTACAATGAGCAGTTCTTC	CASSPRRQGKGYNEQFF
TRBV4-2	TRBJ2-7	few	-	TGTGCCAGCAGCCAAGAAATCTACGAGCAGTACTTC	CASSQEIYEQYF
TRBV3-1	TRBJ2-1	few	-	TGTGCCACCTCCCTGGAAAGTGAGCAGTTCTTC	CATSLESEQFF
TRBV20-1	TRBJ2-5	many	TRBD2	TGCAGTGCTTCCCCGGGGGGTGAAGGAGAGACCCAGTACTTC	CSASPGGEGETQYF
TRBV11-2	TRBJ2-6	many	-	TGTGCCAGCAGCTTTTCCCGCCTAAGCTCTGGGGCCAACGTCCTGACTTTC	CASSFSRLSSGANVLTF